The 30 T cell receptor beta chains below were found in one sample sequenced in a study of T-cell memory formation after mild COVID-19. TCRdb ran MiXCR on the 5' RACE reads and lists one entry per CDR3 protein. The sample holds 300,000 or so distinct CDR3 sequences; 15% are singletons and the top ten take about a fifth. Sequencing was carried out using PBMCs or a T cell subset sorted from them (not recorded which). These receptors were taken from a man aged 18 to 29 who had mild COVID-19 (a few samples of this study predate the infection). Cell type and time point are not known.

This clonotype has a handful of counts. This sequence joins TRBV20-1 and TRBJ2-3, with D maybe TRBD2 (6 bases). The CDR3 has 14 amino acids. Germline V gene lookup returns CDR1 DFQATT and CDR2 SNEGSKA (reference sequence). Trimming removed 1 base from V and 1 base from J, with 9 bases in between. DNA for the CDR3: TGCAGTGCTAGAGTTGGCGGGGGCACAGATACGCAGTATTTT. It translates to CSARVGGGTDTQYF.

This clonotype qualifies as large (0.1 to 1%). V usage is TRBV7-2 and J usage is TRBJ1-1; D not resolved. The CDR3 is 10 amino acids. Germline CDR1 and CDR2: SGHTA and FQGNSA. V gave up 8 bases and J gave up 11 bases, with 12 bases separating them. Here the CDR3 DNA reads TGTGCCAGCGGGCGGTTGGGGGCTTTCTTT. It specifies CASGRLGAFF.

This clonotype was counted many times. DNA of the CDR3: TGCGCCAGCAGCAGGCCCCCTCCTGAAGCTTTCTTT. As protein: CASSRPPPEAFF. The chain couples TRBV5-1 to TRBJ1-1; no firm D call. V was shortened by 4 bases and J by 6 bases, with 10 bases between the two germline ends. CDR3 length equals 12 residues. Germline values: CDR1 SGHRS, CDR2 YFSETQ. Variable domain in full (rest from reference TRBV5-1 and TRBJ1-1): KAGVTQTPRYLIKTRGQQVTLSCSPISGHRSVSWYQQTPGQGLQFLFEYFSETQRNKGNFPGRFSGRQFSNSRSEMNVSTLELGDSALYLCASSRPPPEAFFGQGTRLTVV.

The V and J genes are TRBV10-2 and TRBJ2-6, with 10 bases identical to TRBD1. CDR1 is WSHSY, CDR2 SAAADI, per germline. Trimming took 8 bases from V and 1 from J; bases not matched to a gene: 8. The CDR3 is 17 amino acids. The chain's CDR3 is CASGRQGAASGANVLTF. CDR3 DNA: TGCGCCAGCGGTAGACAGGGGGCGGCTTCTGGGGCCAACGTCCTGACTTTC.

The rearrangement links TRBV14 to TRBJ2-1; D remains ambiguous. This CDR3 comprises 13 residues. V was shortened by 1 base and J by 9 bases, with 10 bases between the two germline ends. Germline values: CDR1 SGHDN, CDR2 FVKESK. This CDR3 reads CASSQGQRGEQFF. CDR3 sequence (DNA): TGTGCCAGCAGCCAAGGGCAGAGAGGTGAGCAGTTCTTC.

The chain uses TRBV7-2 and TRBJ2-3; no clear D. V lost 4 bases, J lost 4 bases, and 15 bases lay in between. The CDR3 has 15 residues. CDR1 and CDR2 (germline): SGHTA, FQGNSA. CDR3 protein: CASSSWTSGADTQYF. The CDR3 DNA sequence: TGTGCCAGCAGCTCCTGGACCTCGGGCGCAGATACGCAGTATTTT.

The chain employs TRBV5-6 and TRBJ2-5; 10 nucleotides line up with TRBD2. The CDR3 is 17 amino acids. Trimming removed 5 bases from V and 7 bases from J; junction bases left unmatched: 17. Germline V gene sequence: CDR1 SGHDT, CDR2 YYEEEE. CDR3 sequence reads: CASRRLAGAEGLVTQYF. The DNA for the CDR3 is TGTGCCAGCAGACGCCTAGCGGGGGCCGAGGGTTTGGTGACCCAGTACTTC.

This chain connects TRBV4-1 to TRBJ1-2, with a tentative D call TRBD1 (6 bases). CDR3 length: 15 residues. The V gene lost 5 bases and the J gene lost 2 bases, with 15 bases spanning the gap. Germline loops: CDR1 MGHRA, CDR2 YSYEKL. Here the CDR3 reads CASSMNQGINYGYTF. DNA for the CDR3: TGCGCCAGCAGCATGAATCAGGGGATAAACTATGGCTACACCTTC.

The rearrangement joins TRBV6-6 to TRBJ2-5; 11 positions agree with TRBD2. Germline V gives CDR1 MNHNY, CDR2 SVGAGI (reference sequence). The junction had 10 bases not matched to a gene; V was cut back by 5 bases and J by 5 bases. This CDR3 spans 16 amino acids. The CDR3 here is CASSRYSGGAGETQYF. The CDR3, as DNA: TGTGCCAGCAGTCGCTATAGCGGGGGGGCCGGGGAGACCCAGTACTTC.

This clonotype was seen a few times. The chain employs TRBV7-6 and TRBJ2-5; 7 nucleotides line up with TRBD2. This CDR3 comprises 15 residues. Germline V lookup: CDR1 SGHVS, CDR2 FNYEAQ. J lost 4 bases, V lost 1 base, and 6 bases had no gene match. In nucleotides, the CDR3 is TGTGCCAGCAGCTTAGGGCGGGGGTTGGTAGAGACCCAGTACTTC. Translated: CASSLGRGLVETQYF.

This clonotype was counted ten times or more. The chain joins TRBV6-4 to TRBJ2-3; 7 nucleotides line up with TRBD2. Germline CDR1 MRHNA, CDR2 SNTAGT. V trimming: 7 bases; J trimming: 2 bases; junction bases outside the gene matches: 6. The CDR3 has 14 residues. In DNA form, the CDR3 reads TGTGCCAGCAAACGGGGGGAACACACAGATACGCAGTATTTT. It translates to CASKRGEHTDTQYF.

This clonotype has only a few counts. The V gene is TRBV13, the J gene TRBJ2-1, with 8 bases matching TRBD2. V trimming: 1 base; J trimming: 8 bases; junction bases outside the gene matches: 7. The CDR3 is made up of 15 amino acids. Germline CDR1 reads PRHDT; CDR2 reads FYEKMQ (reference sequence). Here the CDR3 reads CASSLALRGADEQFF. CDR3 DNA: TGTGCCAGCAGCTTAGCTCTGCGGGGGGCCGATGAGCAGTTCTTC.

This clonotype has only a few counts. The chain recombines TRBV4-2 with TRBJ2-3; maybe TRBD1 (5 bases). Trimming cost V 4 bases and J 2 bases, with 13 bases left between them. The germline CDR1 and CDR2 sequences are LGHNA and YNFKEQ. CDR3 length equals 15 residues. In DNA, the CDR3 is TGTGCCAGCAGCCGTACAGACAGTGCCACAGATACGCAGTATTTT. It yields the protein CASSRTDSATDTQYF.

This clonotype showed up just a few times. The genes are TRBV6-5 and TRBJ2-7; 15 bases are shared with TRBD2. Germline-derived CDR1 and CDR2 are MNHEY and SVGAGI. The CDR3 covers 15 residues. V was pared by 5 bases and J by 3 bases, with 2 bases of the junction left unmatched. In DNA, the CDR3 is TGTGCCAGCAGTGGGACTAGCGGGGGGTTCTACGAGCAGTACTTC. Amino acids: CASSGTSGGFYEQYF.

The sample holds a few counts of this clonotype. The CDR3 loop is CASRDVSSYEQYV. CDR3 DNA: TGCGCCAGCAGGGACGTGAGCTCCTACGAGCAGTACGTC. The chain employs TRBV4-1 and TRBJ2-7; D remains unclear. Trimming stripped 6 bases from V and 0 bases from J, with 9 bases between. This CDR3 is 13 amino acids long. Germline loops: CDR1 MGHRA, CDR2 YSYEKL.

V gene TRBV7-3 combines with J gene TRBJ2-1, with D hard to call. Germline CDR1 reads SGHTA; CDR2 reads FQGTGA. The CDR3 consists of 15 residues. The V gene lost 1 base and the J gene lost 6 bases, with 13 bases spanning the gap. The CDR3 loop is CASSLNSGRVNEQFF. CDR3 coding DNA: TGTGCCAGCAGCTTAAACAGTGGCCGGGTCAATGAGCAGTTCTTC.

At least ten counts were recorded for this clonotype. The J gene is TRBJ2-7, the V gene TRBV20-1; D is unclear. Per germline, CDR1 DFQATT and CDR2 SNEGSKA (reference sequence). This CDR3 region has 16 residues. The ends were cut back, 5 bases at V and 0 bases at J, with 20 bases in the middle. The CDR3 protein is CSAQPDPPSGSYEQYF. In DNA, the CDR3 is TGCAGTGCTCAACCTGACCCCCCTTCAGGCTCCTACGAGCAGTACTTC.

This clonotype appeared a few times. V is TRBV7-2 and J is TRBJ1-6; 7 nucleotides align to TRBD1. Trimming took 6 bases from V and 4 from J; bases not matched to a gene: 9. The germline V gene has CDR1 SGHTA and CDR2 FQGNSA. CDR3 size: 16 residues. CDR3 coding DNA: TGTGCCAGCAGGCTGATGACAGGGTCGTATAATTCACCCCTCCACTTT. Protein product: CASRLMTGSYNSPLHF.

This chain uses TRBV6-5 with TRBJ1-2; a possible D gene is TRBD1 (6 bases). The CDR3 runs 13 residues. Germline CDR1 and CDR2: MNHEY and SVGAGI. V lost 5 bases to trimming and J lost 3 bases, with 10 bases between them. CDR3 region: CASSPDSYYGYTF. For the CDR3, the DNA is TGTGCCAGCAGTCCGGACAGCTACTATGGCTACACCTTC.

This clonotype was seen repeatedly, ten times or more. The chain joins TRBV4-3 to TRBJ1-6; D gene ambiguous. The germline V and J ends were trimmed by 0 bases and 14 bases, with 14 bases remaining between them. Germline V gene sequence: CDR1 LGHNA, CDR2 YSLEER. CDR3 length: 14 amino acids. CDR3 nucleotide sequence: TGCGCCAGCAGCCAAGATCGAAAGGGTCCATCCCTCCACTTT. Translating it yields CASSQDRKGPSLHF.

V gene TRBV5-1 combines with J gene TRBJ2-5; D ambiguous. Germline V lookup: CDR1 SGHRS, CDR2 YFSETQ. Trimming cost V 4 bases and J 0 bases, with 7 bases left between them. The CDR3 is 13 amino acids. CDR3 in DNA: TGCGCCAGCAGCCGCTGGAACCAAGAGACCCAGTACTTC. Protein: CASSRWNQETQYF.

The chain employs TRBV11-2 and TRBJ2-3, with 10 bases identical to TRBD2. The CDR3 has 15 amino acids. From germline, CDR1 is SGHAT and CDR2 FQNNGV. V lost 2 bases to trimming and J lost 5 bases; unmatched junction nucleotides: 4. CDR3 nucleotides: TGTGCCAGCAGCTTACTAGCGGGGGAGAGAGATACGCAGTATTTT. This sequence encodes CASSLLAGERDTQYF.

The CDR3 spells CSATPGRGAVDTQYF. DNA of the CDR3: TGCAGTGCTACACCGGGCCGCGGGGCCGTAGATACGCAGTATTTT. V is TRBV20-1 and J is TRBJ2-3; D might be TRBD2 (6 bases). V shed 4 bases and J shed 5 bases, with 19 bases lying between them. The CDR3 totals 15 residues. Germline V gene sequence: CDR1 DFQATT, CDR2 SNEGSKA (reference sequence).

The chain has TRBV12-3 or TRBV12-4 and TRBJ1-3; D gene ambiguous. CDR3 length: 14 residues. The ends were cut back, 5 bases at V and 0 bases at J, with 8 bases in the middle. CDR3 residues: CASSRVRSGNTIYF. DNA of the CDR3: TGTGCCAGCAGTCGGGTCCGCTCTGGAAACACCATATATTTT.

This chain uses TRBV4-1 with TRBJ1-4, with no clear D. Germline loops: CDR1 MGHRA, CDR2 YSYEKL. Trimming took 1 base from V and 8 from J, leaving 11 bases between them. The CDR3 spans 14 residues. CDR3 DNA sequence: TGCGCCAGCAGCCAAGTGGGGATATCAGAAAAACTGTTTTTT. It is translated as CASSQVGISEKLFF.

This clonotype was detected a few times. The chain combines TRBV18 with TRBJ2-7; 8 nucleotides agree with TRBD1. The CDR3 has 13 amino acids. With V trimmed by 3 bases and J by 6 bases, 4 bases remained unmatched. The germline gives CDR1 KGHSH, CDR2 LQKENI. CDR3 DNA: TGTGCCAGCTCACCGCCGGACAGGGTCGAGCAGTACTTC. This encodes CASSPPDRVEQYF.

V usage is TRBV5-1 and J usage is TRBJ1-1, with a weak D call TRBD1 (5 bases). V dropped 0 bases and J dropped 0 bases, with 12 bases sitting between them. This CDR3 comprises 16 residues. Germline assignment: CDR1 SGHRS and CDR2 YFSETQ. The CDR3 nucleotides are TGCGCCAGCAGCTTGGGGTCGGGGACGGTGAACACTGAAGCTTTCTTT. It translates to CASSLGSGTVNTEAFF.

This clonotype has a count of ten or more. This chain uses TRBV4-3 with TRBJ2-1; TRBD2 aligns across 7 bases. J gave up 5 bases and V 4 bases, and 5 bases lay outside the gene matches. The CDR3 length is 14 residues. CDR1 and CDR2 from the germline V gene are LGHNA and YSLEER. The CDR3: CASSRRGNHNEQFF. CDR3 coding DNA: TGCGCCAGCAGCCGGCGGGGGAACCACAATGAGCAGTTCTTC.

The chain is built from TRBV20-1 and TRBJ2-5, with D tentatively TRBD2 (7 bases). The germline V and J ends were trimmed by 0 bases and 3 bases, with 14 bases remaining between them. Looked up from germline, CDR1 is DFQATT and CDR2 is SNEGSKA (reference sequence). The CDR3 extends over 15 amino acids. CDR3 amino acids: CSARDQRGAEETQYF. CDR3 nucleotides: TGCAGTGCTAGAGATCAACGGGGGGCTGAAGAGACCCAGTACTTC.

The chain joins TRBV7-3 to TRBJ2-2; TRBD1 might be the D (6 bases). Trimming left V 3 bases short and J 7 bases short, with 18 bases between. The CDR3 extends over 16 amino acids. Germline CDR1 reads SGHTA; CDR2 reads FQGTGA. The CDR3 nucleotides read TGTGCCAGCAGCTTTACAGGGACCCTTTCGGGCGGGGAGCTGTTTTTT. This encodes CASSFTGTLSGGELFF.